The clone carrying this T cell receptor beta chain was found once. No antigen is known for it. The sample comes from a study of blood T cells in healthy people across ages. It was with a sample-barcoded 5' primer and a J-beta primer mix that a second PCR of roughly 6 to 12 cycles was run. Every single cDNA molecule received a tag from a template-switch adaptor with 12 random nucleotides. One entry per CDR3 protein, called by TCRdb with MiXCR from the 5' RACE reads. The table has roughly 1,500,000 distinct CDR3 sequences, around 42% seen once. This CDR3 is built from 17 residues. V was clipped by 0 bases and J by 0 bases, with 12 bases between them. Germline CDR1 SGHVS, CDR2 FNYEAQ. Findings and caveats of the study: The authors considered diversity estimates from one million T cells to be underestimates. Observed TCR beta diversity per million T cells went down as age went up. This fall followed a roughly linear course with age.

The chain has TRBV7-6 and TRBJ2-4; D is perhaps TRBD2 (6 bases). The TCR originated in a woman under 30 in good health. The sequenced material came from blood. DNA for the CDR3: TGTGCCAGCAGCTTAGCGTGGCGGGGCGTAGCCAAAAACATTCAGTACTTC. It translates to CASSLAWRGVAKNIQYF.